This T cell receptor (beta chain) was sequenced for a study of human T cells and chemical hapten exposure. General study results and limits: Having alopecia, the donors may differ immunologically from healthy people. Compared to controls, expanded TCRs made significantly more large clusters of similar CDR3s. TCRs at a frequency above 1 in 1000 stayed unchanged with DPC sensitization.

Noted time point: pre-sensitization, week 0. The treatment is: therapeutic diphenylcyclopropenone sensitization with weekly scalp DPC. This clonotype was seen repeatedly, ten times or more. What it recognizes is unknown. TCRdb passed the RACE reads through MiXCR, listing each CDR3 protein once. The table shows tens of thousands of distinct CDR3 sequences, with roughly 8.8% occurring only once. The CDR3 contains 14 residues. Per the germline V gene, CDR1 is MNHEY and CDR2 is SMNVEV (reference sequence). Trimming left V 2 bases short and J 2 bases short, with 10 bases between. This TCR came from a woman between 40 and 55 years old with alopecia areata. Some clones in this sample may be carry-over from other donors' samples. Here the sequenced sample was whole blood, taken in connection with sensitization to the hapten diphenylcyclopropenone (DPC). The chain is built from TRBV27 and TRBJ2-7; tentative D call: TRBD1 (6 bases). The CDR3 DNA sequence: TGTGCCAGCAGTTTAAGGGGGATAACCTACGAGCAGTACTTC. Protein product: CASSLRGITYEQYF.